This record looks at one TCR beta chain sequence and its context. This specimen comes from a study of blood T cell repertoires in COVID-19. Here immunoSEQ multiplex PCR was the method, and the copy in TCRdb shows in-frame clones only, minus some. The data hold approximately 260,000 clones, with around nine tenths observed a single time. Germline-derived CDR1 and CDR2 are LGHNA and YNFKEQ. The V end was cut by 2 bases, the J end by 0 bases, with 22 bases between. The CDR3 extends over 19 amino acids. Sequencing input: peripheral blood. The chain combines TRBV4-2 with TRBJ1-1, with a possible D match to TRBD1 (5 bases). The receptor was isolated from a woman aged 40 to 50 who had recovered from COVID-19. CDR3 coding DNA: TGTGCCAGCAGCCAATCAACCGACCGGGACTTGGTGATGAACACTGAAGCTTTCTTT. Amino acid sequence: CASSQSTDRDLVMNTEAFF.